This is a list of T cell receptor beta chains from one sample in a study of T-cell memory formation after mild COVID-19. Each CDR3 protein gets one entry after TCRdb re-called the 5' RACE reads with MiXCR. In the table there are about 430,000 distinct CDR3 sequences, around 24% of which are singletons. The source material was PBMCs or a T cell subset sorted from them (not recorded which). These receptors all come from an adult woman who had mild COVID-19 (a few samples of this study predate the infection). Cell type and time point are not known. The CDR3 runs from the conserved cysteine through the conserved F or W. D genes are given only for firm matches. Only some rows state a clone size, as once, few, many or a class for expanded clones.

. . TRBJ2-2 14 TRBV5-1 CASVLERSTGELFF TGCGCCAGCGTTCTTGAACGGAGCACCGGGGAGCTGTTTTTT
. . TRBJ1-2 16 TRBV24-1 CATSDSQHIREYGYTF TGTGCCACCAGTGATTCCCAACATATTCGAGAATATGGCTACACCTTC
. . TRBJ2-1 14 TRBV7-9 CASSLSVTTNEQFF TGTGCCAGCAGCTTATCGGTGACCACGAATGAGCAGTTCTTC
. few TRBJ2-7 12 TRBV12-3/TRBV12-4 CASSLARDEQYF TGTGCCAGCAGTTTAGCCCGGGACGAGCAGTACTTC
. few TRBJ1-1 14 TRBV3-1 CASSSSTGRTEAFF TGTGCCAGCAGTTCAAGCACAGGGAGGACTGAAGCTTTCTTT
. . TRBJ2-6 15 TRBV7-8 CASSIRGSGANVLTF TGTGCCAGCAGCATCAGGGGATCTGGGGCCAACGTCCTGACTTTC
. many TRBJ1-6 15 TRBV3-1 CASSQDLVTRAPLHF TGTGCCAGCAGCCAAGATCTGGTCACCCGAGCACCCCTCCACTTT
. . TRBJ1-4 13 TRBV20-1 CSAEGPRNEKLIF TGCAGTGCCGAGGGGCCCCGTAATGAAAAACTGATTTTT
. few TRBJ1-2 16 TRBV27 CASSKLRDKYNYGYTF TGTGCCAGCAGTAAACTCCGGGACAAGTACAACTATGGCTACACCTTC
. . TRBJ1-2 14 TRBV11-1 CASSLLQVIYGYTF TGTGCCAGCAGCTTACTCCAGGTGATCTATGGCTACACCTTC
TRBD2 . TRBJ2-7 16 TRBV12-3/TRBV12-4 CASRGSLAGVSYEQYF TGTGCCAGCAGGGGAAGTCTAGCGGGAGTAAGCTACGAGCAGTACTTC
. . TRBJ2-7 14 TRBV12-3/TRBV12-4 CASSFAGLSYEQYF TGTGCCAGCAGTTTTGCAGGGTTGTCCTACGAGCAGTACTTC
TRBD1 . TRBJ1-1 14 TRBV7-6 CSSSPGTGVTEAFF TGTTCCAGCAGCCCGGGGACAGGGGTCACTGAAGCTTTCTTT
. few TRBJ1-1 17 TRBV2 CASSEALRGGNTASAFF TGTGCCAGCAGTGAAGCGCTTCGGGGAGGGAATACTGCGTCAGCTTTCTTT
. . TRBJ1-3 14 TRBV4-2 CASSQDSQGYTIYF TGTGCCAGCAGCCAAGATAGTCAGGGATACACCATATATTTT
. . TRBJ2-1 13 TRBV7-3 CASSPPTGSEQFF TGTGCCAGCAGCCCCCCGACAGGTAGTGAGCAGTTCTTC
. few TRBJ2-1 14 TRBV5-1 CASSLGGSSNEQFF TGCGCCAGCAGCTTGGGTGGGTCTAGCAATGAGCAGTTCTTC
. few TRBJ1-5 14 TRBV20-1 CSASTGSGNQPQHF TGCAGTGCCTCTACAGGGTCGGGCAATCAGCCCCAGCATTTT
. few TRBJ2-5 15 TRBV15 CATSRDRDLQETQYF TGTGCCACCAGCAGAGATCGGGACCTTCAAGAGACCCAGTACTTC
. . TRBJ2-7 14 TRBV19 CASSKATVTYEQYF TGTGCCAGTAGTAAGGCGACGGTTACCTACGAGCAGTACTTC
TRBD2 few TRBJ2-5 16 TRBV12-3/TRBV12-4 CASSPPSGAGGETQYF TGTGCCAGCAGTCCCCCCAGCGGGGCGGGGGGAGAGACCCAGTACTTC
. many TRBJ2-5 16 TRBV24-1 CATSDSRQEPGETQYF TGTGCCACCAGTGATTCCCGACAGGAGCCAGGAGAGACCCAGTACTTC
TRBD2 . TRBJ2-1 12 TRBV12-3/TRBV12-4 CASSTRGGGEFF TGTGCCAGCAGTACTCGCGGGGGAGGGGAGTTCTTC
. . TRBJ2-1 17 TRBV18 CASSPPLPAYSYNEQFF TGTGCCAGCTCACCACCTCTTCCAGCCTACTCCTACAATGAGCAGTTCTTC
TRBD1 . TRBJ1-2 15 TRBV20-1 CSARGTGVSSYGYTF TGCAGTGCCCGCGGGACAGGGGTCTCATCCTATGGCTACACCTTC
. . TRBJ2-1 13 TRBV7-3 CASSPSAAGEQFF TGTGCCAGCAGCCCATCTGCCGCGGGTGAGCAGTTCTTC
. few TRBJ1-2 15 TRBV6-5 CASSPIGQKGYGYTF TGTGCCAGCAGTCCGATCGGACAGAAAGGCTATGGCTACACCTTC
. . TRBJ2-5 13 TRBV12-3/TRBV12-4 CASTDLGEETQYF TGTGCCAGCACCGATCTGGGGGAAGAGACCCAGTACTTC
. . TRBJ2-1 12 TRBV20-1 CSARRSAAEQFF TGCAGTGCTAGAAGGTCTGCGGCTGAGCAGTTCTTC
. . TRBJ2-3 13 TRBV7-3 CASSAVGTDTQYF TGTGCCAGCAGCGCCGTGGGCACAGATACGCAGTATTTT